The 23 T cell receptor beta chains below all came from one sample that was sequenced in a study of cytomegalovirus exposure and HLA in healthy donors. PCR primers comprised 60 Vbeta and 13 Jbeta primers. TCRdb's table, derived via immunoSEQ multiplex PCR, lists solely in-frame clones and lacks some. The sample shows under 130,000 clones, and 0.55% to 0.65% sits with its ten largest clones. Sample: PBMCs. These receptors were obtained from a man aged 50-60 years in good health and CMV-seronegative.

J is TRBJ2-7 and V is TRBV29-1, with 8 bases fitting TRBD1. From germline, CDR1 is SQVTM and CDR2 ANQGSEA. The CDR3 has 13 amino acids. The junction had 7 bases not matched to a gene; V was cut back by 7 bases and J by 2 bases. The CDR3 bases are TGCAGCGCCCGACAGGGGATCGCCTACGAGCAGTACTTC. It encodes CSARQGIAYEQYF.

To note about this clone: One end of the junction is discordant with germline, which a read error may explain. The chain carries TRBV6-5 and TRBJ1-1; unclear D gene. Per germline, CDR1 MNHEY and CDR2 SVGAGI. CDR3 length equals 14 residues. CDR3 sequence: CASSSTRMKTEAFF. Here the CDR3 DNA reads TGTGCCAGCAGTTCGACAAGGATGAAGACTGAAGCTTTCTTT.

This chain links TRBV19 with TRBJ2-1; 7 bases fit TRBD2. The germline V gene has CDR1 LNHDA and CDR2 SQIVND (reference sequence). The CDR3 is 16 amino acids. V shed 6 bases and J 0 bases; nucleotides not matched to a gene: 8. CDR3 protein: CASRNRGRDSYNEQFF. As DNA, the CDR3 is TGTGCCAGTAGAAACCGCGGGAGAGACTCCTACAATGAGCAGTTCTTC. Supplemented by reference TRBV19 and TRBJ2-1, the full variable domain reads DGGITQSPKYLFRKEGQNVTLSCEQNLNHDAMYWYRQDPGQGLRLIYYSQIVNDFQKGDIAEGYSVSREKKESFPLTVTSAQKNPTAFYLCASRNRGRDSYNEQFFGPGTRLTVL.

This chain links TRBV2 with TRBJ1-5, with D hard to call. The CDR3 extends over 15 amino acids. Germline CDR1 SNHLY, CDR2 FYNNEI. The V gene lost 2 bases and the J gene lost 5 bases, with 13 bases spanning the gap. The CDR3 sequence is CASSELAAAYQPQHF. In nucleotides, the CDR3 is TGTGCCAGCAGTGAATTAGCGGCAGCATATCAGCCCCAGCATTTT.

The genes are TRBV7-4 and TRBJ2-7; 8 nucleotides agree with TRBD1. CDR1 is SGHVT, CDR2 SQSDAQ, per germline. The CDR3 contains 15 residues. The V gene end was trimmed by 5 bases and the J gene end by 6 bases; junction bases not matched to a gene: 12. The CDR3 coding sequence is TGTGCCAGCAGCGGGCACAGGGGGGTTTTACGCGAGCAGTACTTC. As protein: CASSGHRGVLREQYF.

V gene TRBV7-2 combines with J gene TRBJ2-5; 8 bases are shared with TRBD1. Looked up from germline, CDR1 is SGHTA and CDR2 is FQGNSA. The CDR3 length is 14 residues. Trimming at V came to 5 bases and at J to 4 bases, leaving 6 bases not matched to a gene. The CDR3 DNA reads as TGTGCCAGCAGCCCGGACAGGGAAGTAGAGACCCAGTACTTC. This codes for CASSPDREVETQYF. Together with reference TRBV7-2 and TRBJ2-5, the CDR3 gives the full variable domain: GAGVSQSPSNKVTEKGKDVELRCDPISGHTALYWYRQSLGQGLEFLIYFQGNSAPDKSGLPSDRFSAERTGGSVSTLTIQRTQQEDSAVYLCASSPDREVETQYFGPGTRLLVL.

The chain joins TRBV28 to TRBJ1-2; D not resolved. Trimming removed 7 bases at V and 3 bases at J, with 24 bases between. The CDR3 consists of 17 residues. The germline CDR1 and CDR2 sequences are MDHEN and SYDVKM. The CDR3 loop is CASISLMERDFDYGYTF. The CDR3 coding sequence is TGTGCCAGCATCTCTCTAATGGAACGGGATTTTGACTATGGCTACACCTTC.

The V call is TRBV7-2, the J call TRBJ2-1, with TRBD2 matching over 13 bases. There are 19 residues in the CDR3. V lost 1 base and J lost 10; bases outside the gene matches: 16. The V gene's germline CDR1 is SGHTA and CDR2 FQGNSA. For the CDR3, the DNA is TGTGCCAGCAGCTTAGATCGGGGTGCGACTAGCGGGAGGAGAGAGGAGCAGTTCTTC. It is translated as CASSLDRGATSGRREEQFF.

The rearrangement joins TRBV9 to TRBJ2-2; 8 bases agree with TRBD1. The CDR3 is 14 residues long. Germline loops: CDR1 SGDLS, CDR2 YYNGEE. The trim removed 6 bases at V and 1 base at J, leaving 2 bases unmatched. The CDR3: CASNGQGNTGELFF. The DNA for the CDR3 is TGTGCCAGCAACGGACAGGGGAACACCGGGGAGCTGTTTTTT.

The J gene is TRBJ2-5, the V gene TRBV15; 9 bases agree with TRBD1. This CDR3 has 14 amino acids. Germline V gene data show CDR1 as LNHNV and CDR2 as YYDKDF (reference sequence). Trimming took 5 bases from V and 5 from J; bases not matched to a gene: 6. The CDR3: CATSVYRGLETQYF. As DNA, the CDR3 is TGTGCCACCAGCGTATACAGGGGGCTGGAGACCCAGTACTTC.

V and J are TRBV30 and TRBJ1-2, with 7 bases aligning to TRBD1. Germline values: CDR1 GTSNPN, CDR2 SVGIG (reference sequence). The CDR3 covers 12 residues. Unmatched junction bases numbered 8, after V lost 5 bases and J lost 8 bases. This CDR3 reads CAWHPGGRGYTF. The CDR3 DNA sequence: TGTGCCTGGCACCCAGGGGGACGGGGCTACACCTTC.

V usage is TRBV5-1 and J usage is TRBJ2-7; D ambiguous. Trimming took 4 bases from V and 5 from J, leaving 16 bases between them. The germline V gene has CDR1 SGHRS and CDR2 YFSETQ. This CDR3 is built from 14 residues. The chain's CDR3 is CASSPSNSMHEQYF. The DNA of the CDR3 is TGCGCCAGCAGCCCTAGTAACTCTATGCACGAGCAGTACTTC.

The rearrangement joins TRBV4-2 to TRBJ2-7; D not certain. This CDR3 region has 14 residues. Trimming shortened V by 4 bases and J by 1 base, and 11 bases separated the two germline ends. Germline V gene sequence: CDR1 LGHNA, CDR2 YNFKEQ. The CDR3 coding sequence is TGTGCCAGCAGCCCCAGACTTATTTCCTACGAGCAGTACTTC. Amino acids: CASSPRLISYEQYF.

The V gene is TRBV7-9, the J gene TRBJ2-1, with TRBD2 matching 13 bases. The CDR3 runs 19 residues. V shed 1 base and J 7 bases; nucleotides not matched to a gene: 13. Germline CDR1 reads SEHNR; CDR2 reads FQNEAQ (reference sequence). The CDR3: CASSLETGPLAGGRNEQFF. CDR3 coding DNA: TGTGCCAGCAGCTTAGAGACAGGGCCACTAGCGGGAGGGCGGAATGAGCAGTTCTTC.

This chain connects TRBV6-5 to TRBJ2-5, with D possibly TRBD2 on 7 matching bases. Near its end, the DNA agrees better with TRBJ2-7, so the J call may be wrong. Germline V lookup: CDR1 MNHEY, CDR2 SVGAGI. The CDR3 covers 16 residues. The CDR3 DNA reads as TGTGCCAGCAGTTACACGAATCGGGGGGCTGGCTACGAGCAGTACTTC. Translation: CASSYTNRGAGYEQYF.

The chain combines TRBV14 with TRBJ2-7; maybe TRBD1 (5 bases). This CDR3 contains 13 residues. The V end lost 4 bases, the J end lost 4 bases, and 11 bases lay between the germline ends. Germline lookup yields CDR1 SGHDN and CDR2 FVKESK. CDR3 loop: CASSLKDIYEQYF. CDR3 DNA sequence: TGTGCCAGCAGCCTCAAGGACATTTACGAGCAGTACTTC.

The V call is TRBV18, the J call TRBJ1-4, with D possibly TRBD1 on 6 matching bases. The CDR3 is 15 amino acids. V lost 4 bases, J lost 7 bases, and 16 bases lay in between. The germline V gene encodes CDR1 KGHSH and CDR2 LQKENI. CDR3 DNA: TGTGCCAGCTCACTGGCCGGGACATTGAGTGAAAAACTGTTTTTT. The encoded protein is CASSLAGTLSEKLFF.

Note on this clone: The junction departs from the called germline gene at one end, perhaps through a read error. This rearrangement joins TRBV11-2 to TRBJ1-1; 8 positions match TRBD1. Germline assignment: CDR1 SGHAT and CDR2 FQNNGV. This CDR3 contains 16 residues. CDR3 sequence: CASSLSAGGVKTEAFF. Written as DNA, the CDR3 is TGTGCCAGCAGCTTAAGTGCAGGGGGCGTGAAGACTGAAGCTTTCTTT.

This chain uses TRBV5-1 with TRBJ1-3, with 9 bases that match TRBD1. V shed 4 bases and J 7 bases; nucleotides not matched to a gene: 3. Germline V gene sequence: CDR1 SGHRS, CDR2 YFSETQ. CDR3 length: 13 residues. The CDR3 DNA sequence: TGCGCCAGCAGCCCCGGGACAGGGAACACCATATATTTT. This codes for CASSPGTGNTIYF.

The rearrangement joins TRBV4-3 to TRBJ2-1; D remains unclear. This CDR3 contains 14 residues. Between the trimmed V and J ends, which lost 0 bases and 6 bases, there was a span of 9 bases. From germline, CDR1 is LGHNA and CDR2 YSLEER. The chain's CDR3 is CASSQDQFLNEQFF. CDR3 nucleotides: TGCGCCAGCAGCCAAGATCAGTTCCTCAATGAGCAGTTCTTC.

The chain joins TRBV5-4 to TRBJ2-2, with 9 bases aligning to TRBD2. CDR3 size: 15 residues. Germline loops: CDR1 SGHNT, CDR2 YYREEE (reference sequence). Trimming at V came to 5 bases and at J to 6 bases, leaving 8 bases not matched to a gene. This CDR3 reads CASSSGTSFSGELFF. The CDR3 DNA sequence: TGTGCCAGCAGTTCCGGGACTAGCTTTTCCGGGGAGCTGTTTTTT.

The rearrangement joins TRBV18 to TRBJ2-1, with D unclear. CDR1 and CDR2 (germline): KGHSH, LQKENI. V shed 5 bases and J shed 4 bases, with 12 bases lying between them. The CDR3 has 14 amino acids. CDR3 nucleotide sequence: TGTGCCAGCTCAGCAGGTAACAGATACAATGAGCAGTTCTTC. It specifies CASSAGNRYNEQFF.

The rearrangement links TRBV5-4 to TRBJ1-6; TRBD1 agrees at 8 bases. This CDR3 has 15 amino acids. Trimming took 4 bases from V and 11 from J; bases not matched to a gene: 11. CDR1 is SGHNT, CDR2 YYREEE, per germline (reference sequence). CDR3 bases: TGTGCCAGCAGCGCCAGGGGGCAGAGGTCGACACCCCTCCACTTT. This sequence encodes CASSARGQRSTPLHF.